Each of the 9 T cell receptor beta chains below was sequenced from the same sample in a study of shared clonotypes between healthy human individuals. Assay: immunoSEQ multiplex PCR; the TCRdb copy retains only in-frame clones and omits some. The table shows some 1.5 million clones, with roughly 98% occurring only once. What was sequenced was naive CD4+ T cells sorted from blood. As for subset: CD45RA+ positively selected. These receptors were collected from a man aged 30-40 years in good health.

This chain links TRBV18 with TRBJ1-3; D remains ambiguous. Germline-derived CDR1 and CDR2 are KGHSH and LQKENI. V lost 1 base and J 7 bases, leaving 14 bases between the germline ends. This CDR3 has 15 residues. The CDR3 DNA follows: TGTGCCAGCTCACCACGGCAACAGAGTGTCAACACCATATATTTT. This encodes CASSPRQQSVNTIYF.

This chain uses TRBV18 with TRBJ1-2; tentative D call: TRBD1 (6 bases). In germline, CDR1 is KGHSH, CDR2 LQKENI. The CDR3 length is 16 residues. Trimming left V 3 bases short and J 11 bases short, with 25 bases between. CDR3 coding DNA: TGTGCCAGCTCACCTAACAGGGTAACGAAGGCGCCCTCTTACACCTTC. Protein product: CASSPNRVTKAPSYTF.

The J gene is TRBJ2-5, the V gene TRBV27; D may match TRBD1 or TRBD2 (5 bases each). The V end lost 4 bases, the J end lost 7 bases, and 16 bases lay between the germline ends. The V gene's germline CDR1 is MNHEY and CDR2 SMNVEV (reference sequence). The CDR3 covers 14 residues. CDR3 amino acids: CASSYRDPEGTQYF. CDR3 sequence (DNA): TGTGCCAGCAGTTACCGGGACCCAGAAGGGACCCAGTACTTC.

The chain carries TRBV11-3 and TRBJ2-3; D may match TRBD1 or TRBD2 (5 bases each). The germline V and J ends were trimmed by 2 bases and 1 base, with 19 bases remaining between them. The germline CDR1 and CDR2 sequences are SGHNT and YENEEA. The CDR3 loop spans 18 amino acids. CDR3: CASSLRGAGLRGTDTQYF. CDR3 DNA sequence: TGTGCCAGCAGCTTAAGAGGGGCGGGCCTACGGGGCACAGATACGCAGTATTTT.

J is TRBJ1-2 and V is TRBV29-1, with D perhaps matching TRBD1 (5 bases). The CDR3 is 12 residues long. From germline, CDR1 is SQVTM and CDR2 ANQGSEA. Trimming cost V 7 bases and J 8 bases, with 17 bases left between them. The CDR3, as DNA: TGCAGCGGGGGGGACCGAGCGGGAGGCTACACCTTC. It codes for CSGGDRAGGYTF. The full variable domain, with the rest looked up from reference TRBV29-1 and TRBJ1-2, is SAVISQKPSRDICQRGTSLTIQCQVDSQVTMMFWYRQQPGQSLTLIATANQGSEATYESGFVIDKFPISRPNLTFSTLTVSNMSPEDSSIYLCSGGDRAGGYTFGSGTRLTVV.

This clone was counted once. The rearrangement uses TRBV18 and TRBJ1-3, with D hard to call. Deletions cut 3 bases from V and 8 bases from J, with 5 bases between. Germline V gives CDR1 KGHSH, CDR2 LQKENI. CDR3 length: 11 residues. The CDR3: CASSPSDTIYF. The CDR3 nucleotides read TGTGCCAGCTCACCTTCAGACACCATATATTTT.

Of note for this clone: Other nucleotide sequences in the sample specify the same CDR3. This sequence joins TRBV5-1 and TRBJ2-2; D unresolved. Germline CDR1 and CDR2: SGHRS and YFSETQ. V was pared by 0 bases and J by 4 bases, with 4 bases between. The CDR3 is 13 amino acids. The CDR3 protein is CASSLEITGELFF. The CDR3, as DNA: TGCGCCAGCAGCTTGGAAATCACCGGGGAGCTGTTTTTT.

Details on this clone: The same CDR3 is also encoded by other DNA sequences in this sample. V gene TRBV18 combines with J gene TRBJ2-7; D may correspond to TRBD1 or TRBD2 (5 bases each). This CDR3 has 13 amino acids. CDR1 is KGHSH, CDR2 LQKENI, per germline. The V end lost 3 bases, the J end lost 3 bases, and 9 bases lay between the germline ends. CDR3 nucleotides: TGTGCCAGCTCACCGGGACCGGACTACGAGCAGTACTTC. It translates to CASSPGPDYEQYF. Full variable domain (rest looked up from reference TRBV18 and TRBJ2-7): NAGVMQNPRHLVRRRGQEARLRCSPMKGHSHVYWYRQLPEEGLKFMVYLQKENIIDESGMPKERFSAEFPKEGPSILRIQQVVRGDSAAYFCASSPGPDYEQYFGPGTRLTVT.

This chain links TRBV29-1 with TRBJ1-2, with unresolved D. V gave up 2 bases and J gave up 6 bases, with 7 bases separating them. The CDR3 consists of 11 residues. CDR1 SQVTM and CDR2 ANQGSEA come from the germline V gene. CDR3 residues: CSVERANGYTF. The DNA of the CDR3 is TGCAGCGTTGAAAGGGCCAATGGCTACACCTTC.